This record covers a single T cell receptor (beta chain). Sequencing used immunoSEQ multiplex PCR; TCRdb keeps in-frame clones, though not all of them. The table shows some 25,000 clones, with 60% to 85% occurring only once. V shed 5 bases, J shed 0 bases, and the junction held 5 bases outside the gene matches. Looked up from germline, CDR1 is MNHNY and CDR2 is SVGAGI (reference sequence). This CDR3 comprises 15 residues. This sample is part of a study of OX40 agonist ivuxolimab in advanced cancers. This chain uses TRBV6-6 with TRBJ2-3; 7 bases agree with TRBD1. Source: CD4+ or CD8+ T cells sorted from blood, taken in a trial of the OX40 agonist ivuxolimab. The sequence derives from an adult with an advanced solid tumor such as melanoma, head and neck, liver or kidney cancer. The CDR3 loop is CASSNDRASTDTQYF. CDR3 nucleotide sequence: TGTGCCAGCAGTAACGACAGGGCTAGCACAGATACGCAGTATTTT.